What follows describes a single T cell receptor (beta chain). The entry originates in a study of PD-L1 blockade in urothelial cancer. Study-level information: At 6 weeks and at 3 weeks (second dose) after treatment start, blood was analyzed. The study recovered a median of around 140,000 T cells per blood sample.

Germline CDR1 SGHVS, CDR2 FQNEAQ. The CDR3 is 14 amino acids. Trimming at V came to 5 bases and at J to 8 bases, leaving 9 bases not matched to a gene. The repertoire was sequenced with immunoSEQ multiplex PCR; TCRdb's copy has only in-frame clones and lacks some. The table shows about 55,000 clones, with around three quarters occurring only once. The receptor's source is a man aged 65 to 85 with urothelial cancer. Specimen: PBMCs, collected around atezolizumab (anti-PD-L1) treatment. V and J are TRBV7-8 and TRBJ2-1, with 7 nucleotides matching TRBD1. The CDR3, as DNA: TGTGCCAGCAGCCTAATTGGGACAGCGGATGAGCAGTTCTTC. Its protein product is CASSLIGTADEQFF.